The 14 T cell receptor beta chains below come from one sample, sequenced in a study of cytomegalovirus exposure and HLA in healthy donors. 60 Vbeta and 13 Jbeta primers were used in PCR. Some clones are missing from TCRdb's copy, which holds only in-frame ones; the method was immunoSEQ multiplex PCR. The data show about 110,000 clones, roughly 82% seen once. The sample was PBMCs. Receptor source: a man in his forties or fifties in good health and CMV-seronegative.

DNA for the CDR3: TGTGCCAGCATCGAGACGGCGGAGGGGACTGAAGCTTTCTTT. Its protein product is CASIETAEGTEAFF. This rearrangement joins TRBV5-5 to TRBJ1-1; possible D gene TRBD1, 5 bases. The CDR3 has 14 residues. Germline V gene sequence: CDR1 SGHKS, CDR2 YYEKEE (reference sequence). V lost 6 bases and J 5 bases, leaving 17 bases between the germline ends.

The rearrangement links TRBV30 to TRBJ2-6; perhaps TRBD2 as D (5 bases). This CDR3 is built from 16 residues. Germline V lookup: CDR1 GTSNPN, CDR2 SVGIG (reference sequence). V lost 0 bases, J lost 3 bases, and 12 bases lay in between. The CDR3: CAWSVTPGNGANVLTF. The CDR3 region has the DNA TGTGCCTGGAGTGTAACTCCGGGGAATGGGGCCAACGTCCTGACTTTC.

This rearrangement joins TRBV6-5 to TRBJ1-5; perhaps TRBD1 as D (6 bases). The CDR3 sequence is 14 residues long. With 4 bases removed from V and 0 bases from J, the gap between germline ends came to 7 bases. The germline V gene has CDR1 MNHEY and CDR2 SVGAGI. The CDR3 is CASSWTDSNQPQHF. The CDR3 nucleotides are TGTGCCAGCAGTTGGACAGATAGCAATCAGCCCCAGCATTTT.

The chain carries TRBV19 and TRBJ1-1; 9 positions agree with TRBD1. Germline V gene data show CDR1 as LNHDA and CDR2 as SQIVND (reference sequence). V gave up 7 bases and J gave up 7 bases; unmatched junction bases: 16. The CDR3 spans 16 residues. The CDR3 nucleotides read TGTGCCAGTAATCCACAGGGGGCTCAGGCCTCTTTTGAAGCTTTCTTT. Amino acid sequence: CASNPQGAQASFEAFF.

The chain has TRBV4-2 and TRBJ1-6, with 7 bases that match TRBD1. The CDR3 has 15 amino acids. V trimming: 4 bases; J trimming: 5 bases; junction bases outside the gene matches: 5. The germline V gene encodes CDR1 LGHNA and CDR2 YNFKEQ. CDR3 bases: TGTGCCAGCAGCCCGGGGGACAGAGATAATTCACCCCTCCACTTT. Its translation: CASSPGDRDNSPLHF.

The chain combines TRBV5-4 with TRBJ1-1, with 11 bases aligning to TRBD1. Germline V gene sequence: CDR1 SGHNT, CDR2 YYREEE (reference sequence). The CDR3 extends over 13 amino acids. V lost 4 bases and J lost 6; bases outside the gene matches: 2. The CDR3, as DNA: TGTGCCAGCAGCCTGGACAGGGGGCCTGAAGCTTTCTTT. Amino acid sequence: CASSLDRGPEAFF.

J is TRBJ2-3 and V is TRBV19, with 15 bases fitting TRBD2. J was trimmed by 3 bases and V by 5 bases; bases with no gene match: 3. The CDR3 loop spans 16 amino acids. Germline values: CDR1 LNHDA, CDR2 SQIVND (reference sequence). The CDR3 is CASSAGLAGGTDTQYF. CDR3 bases: TGTGCCAGTAGTGCCGGACTAGCGGGGGGGACAGATACGCAGTATTTT.

CDR3 in DNA: TGTGCCAGCAGCTCACGTGGAAGGACAGGGTTCCACAATGAGCAGTTCTTC. Its protein is CASSSRGRTGFHNEQFF. The genes are TRBV5-4 and TRBJ2-1; 8 bases fit TRBD1. CDR3 length: 17 amino acids. CDR1 and CDR2 (germline): SGHNT, YYREEE (reference sequence). Unmatched junction bases numbered 13, after V lost 3 bases and J lost 5 bases.

V and J are TRBV6-5 and TRBJ2-5; no firm D call. V lost 5 bases and J 1 base, leaving 8 bases between the germline ends. The CDR3 is 13 residues long. Germline values: CDR1 MNHEY, CDR2 SVGAGI. In nucleotides, the CDR3 is TGTGCCAGCAGTACGAGTTCCCAAGAGACCCAGTACTTC. It translates to CASSTSSQETQYF.

This chain links TRBV6-5 with TRBJ1-2; possible D gene TRBD1, 5 bases. This CDR3 comprises 14 residues. CDR1 is MNHEY and CDR2 is SVGAGI in the germline V gene. Deletions cut 6 bases from V and 4 bases from J, with 15 bases between. This chain's CDR3 is CASSRDSLSYGYTF. The CDR3 nucleotides are TGTGCCAGCAGCAGAGACAGCCTCAGCTATGGCTACACCTTC.

This chain links TRBV19 with TRBJ1-2, with TRBD1 matching 7 bases. CDR1 and CDR2 (germline): LNHDA, SQIVND (reference sequence). CDR3 length equals 13 residues. V lost 9 bases and J lost 5; bases outside the gene matches: 9. The CDR3 nucleotides read TGTGCCAGCCAAGCTCGACAGGGATATGGCTACACCTTC. Amino acid sequence: CASQARQGYGYTF.

This chain joins TRBV7-9 and TRBJ1-1; possibly TRBD1 for D (5 bases). With 5 bases removed from V and 1 base from J, the gap between germline ends came to 11 bases. This CDR3 is 14 amino acids long. The V gene's germline CDR1 is SEHNR and CDR2 FQNEAQ (reference sequence). The CDR3 nucleotides read TGTGCCAGCAGCCTTTCAGGGTCGAACACTGAAGCTTTCTTT. The encoded protein is CASSLSGSNTEAFF.

The chain employs TRBV19 and TRBJ2-3; TRBD2 matches 7 bases. The V and J ends lost 0 bases and 8 bases, in that order; junction bases with no gene match: 5. The V gene's germline CDR1 is LNHDA and CDR2 SQIVND (reference sequence). This CDR3 contains 14 residues. The CDR3 DNA sequence: TGTGCCAGTAGTATAGAGCGGGGGAAGGGTACGCAGTATTTT. This gives the protein CASSIERGKGTQYF.

This sequence joins TRBV7-2 and TRBJ2-1; D unresolved. CDR1 and CDR2 from the germline V gene are SGHTA and FQGNSA. The length of the CDR3 is 15 residues. V lost 5 bases and J 0 bases, leaving 11 bases between the germline ends. This CDR3 reads CASSRTVSSYNEQFF. In DNA form, the CDR3 reads TGTGCCAGCAGCCGTACGGTTAGCTCCTACAATGAGCAGTTCTTC.